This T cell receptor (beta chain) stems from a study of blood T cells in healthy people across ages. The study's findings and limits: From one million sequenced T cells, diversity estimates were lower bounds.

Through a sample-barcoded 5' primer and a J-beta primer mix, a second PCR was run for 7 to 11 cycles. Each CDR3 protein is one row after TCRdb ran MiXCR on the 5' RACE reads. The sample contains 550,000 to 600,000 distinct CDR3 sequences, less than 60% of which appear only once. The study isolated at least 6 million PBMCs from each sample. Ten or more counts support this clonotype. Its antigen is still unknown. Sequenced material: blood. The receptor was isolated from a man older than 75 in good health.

As DNA, the CDR3 is TGCGCCAGCAGCCTGCCTCGGACCCCACAAGCTCAGCCCCAGCATTTT. It specifies CASSLPRTPQAQPQHF. The V and J genes are TRBV4-1 and TRBJ1-5; D not resolved. Germline CDR1 MGHRA, CDR2 YSYEKL. The CDR3 totals 16 residues. The V end was cut by 4 bases, the J end by 6 bases, with 19 bases between.